This T cell receptor (beta chain) was retrieved from a study of cytomegalovirus exposure and HLA in healthy donors (dated by TCRdb to about 2017). Background on the whole study: According to a later analysis, the 120 or so validation repertoires were produced on the same platform as the roughly 600 repertoires of the first cohort. The study aimed to test whether signatures of past pathogen exposure could be identified by cataloging public T cell receptors. Along with the roughly 710-subject first cohort, a separate validation cohort of over 90 different subjects was used. To predict cytomegalovirus infection status, the study brought together high-throughput TCR immunosequencing, statistical association of individual TCRs with disease status, and machine learning.

The CDR3, from cysteine to phenylalanine, totals 15 residues. The entry retains the CDR3 DNA only, 45 bases that are in frame from base 1. CDR1 and CDR2, per the germline V gene (reference sequence), are SGHNT and YYREEE. Trimming accounts for 4 bases at V and 5 bases at J, while the number of junction bases matched to no gene is 6. This clone was observed once. The antigen it binds to is not known. Per-base qualities were not stored, and no clone one base away is much larger. Paper-wide results and their limitations: While some public TCRs were present in many individuals, most TCR sequences turned up only very rarely across donors. The classifier was reported to diagnose cytomegalovirus status with high specificity and sensitivity in both the original cohort and the validation cohort. Of the cluster scores, about 94% were above 0 in a later analysis, which found that TCRs clustered in the first cohort also tended to co-occur in the approximately 130 validation repertoires. A total of 150 or so TCR beta chains were listed by the study as associated with cytomegalovirus. The validation cohort had no HLA typing available for a later analysis, so co-occurrence within that cohort was assessed over all 120 or so repertoires. Three of the identified cytomegalovirus-associated TCR beta chains were confirmed in vitro to be specific for cytomegalovirus antigens. The authors suggested that the approach could potentially be extended to other disease states and immunological phenotypes.

Library prep was done by the immunoSEQ multiplex PCR assay. On the study's bioinformatics: A statistical classification framework was built to diagnose cytomegalovirus status from the catalog of TCR beta chain sequences. The table comes from immuneACCESS by way of TCRdb, which keeps in-frame sequences with V and J called. Part of the clones is missing from these tables; in studies checked, under half for an unresolved V gene and the rest for unknown reasons. The D gene and trimming were derived from the DNA, and the V and J assignments and clone size from that table. The sample yields 130,000 or so clones; roughly 89% were counted once. The top ten clones comprise 1% to 1.5% of the sample. The donors were included in the validation cohort of 120 subjects, a group kept apart from the roughly 610-subject first cohort.

This clonotype was obtained from a woman aged 18 to 35 in good health and CMV-seronegative. The chain uses TRBV5-4 and TRBJ2-7; 13 nucleotides in the junction match TRBD2. The source material was PBMCs. The DNA is as follows: TGTGCCAGCAGCGTTACTAGCGGGGGGGCCAACGAGCAGTACTTC. Translation gives CASSVTSGGANEQYF. When the CDR3 is completed using the reference TRBV5-4 and TRBJ2-7 genes on either side, the full variable domain is ETGVTQSPTHLIKTRGQQVTLRCSSQSGHNTVSWYQQALGQGPQFIFQYYREEENGRGNFPPRFSGLQFPNYSSELNVNALELDDSALYLCASSVTSGGANEQYFGPGTRLTVT.